Presented here are 13 T cell receptor beta chains from one specimen sequenced in a study of T and B cells in COVID-19 patients. TRB rearrangements were amplified by multiplex PCR with BIOMED2 TRB-A/B primers. One entry per CDR3 protein results from TCRdb running MiXCR on the multiplex PCR reads. This table holds around 11,000 distinct CDR3 sequences, around 30% found once. Blood genomic DNA input for TRB amplification was 250-500 ng. Source material: blood. The origin of the receptors is a human donor with active COVID-19.

This clonotype was seen only a few times. CDR3 nucleotide sequence: TGTGCCAGCAGCTTGGGCACCGGGACAGGGCGCACAGATACGCAGTATTTT. It yields the protein CASSLGTGTGRTDTQYF. The rearrangement links TRBV13 to TRBJ2-3, with 9 bases fitting TRBD1. The length of the CDR3 is 17 residues. With V trimmed by 3 bases and J by 1 base, 8 bases remained unmatched. CDR1 and CDR2 from the germline V gene are PRHDT and FYEKMQ (reference sequence). Drawing the rest from reference TRBV13 and TRBJ2-3, the complete variable domain is AAGVIQSPRHLIKEKRETATLKCYPIPRHDTVYWYQQGPGQDPQFLISFYEKMQSDKGSIPDRFSAQQFSDYHSELNMSSLELGDSALYFCASSLGTGTGRTDTQYFGPGTRLTVL.

This clonotype has just a few counts. V and J are TRBV20-1 and TRBJ2-2; D is unresolved. Germline CDR1 and CDR2: DFQATT and SNEGSKA (reference sequence). The length of the CDR3 is 15 residues. The V gene lost 2 bases and the J gene lost 3 bases, with 13 bases spanning the gap. Here the CDR3 reads CSARSARTDTGELFF. The CDR3 DNA reads TGCAGTGCTAGAAGTGCGCGAACAGACACCGGGGAGCTGTTTTTT.

This clonotype ranks as medium-sized (0.01 to 0.1%). This chain connects TRBV5-5 to TRBJ2-3; 7 bases align to TRBD1. CDR1 SGHKS and CDR2 YYEKEE come from the germline V gene (reference sequence). Unmatched junction bases numbered 2, after V lost 4 bases and J lost 0 bases. The CDR3 extends over 14 amino acids. The CDR3, as DNA: TGTGCCAGCAGCCTGACAGGGAGCACAGATACGCAGTATTTT. It translates to CASSLTGSTDTQYF.

This clonotype is medium-sized in the sample. The chain has TRBV18 and TRBJ2-2, with TRBD1 matching over 8 bases. The junction had 3 bases not matched to a gene; V was cut back by 2 bases and J by 4 bases. The CDR3 is 15 amino acids. Germline lookup yields CDR1 KGHSH and CDR2 LQKENI. DNA of the CDR3: TGTGCCAGCTCACCAAGGACAGGGCGCACCGGGGAGCTGTTTTTT. Translating it yields CASSPRTGRTGELFF.

In DNA, the CDR3 is TGTGCCACCAGCAGGGACAGGGGGCGGGATCAGCCCCAGCATTTT. Its translation is CATSRDRGRDQPQHF. This chain uses TRBV15 with TRBJ1-5; 11 bases fit TRBD1. The junction had 3 bases not matched to a gene; V was cut back by 3 bases and J by 5 bases. This CDR3 has 15 amino acids. From germline, CDR1 is LNHNV and CDR2 YYDKDF (reference sequence).

The chain recombines TRBV10-3 with TRBJ1-1; D gene ambiguous. Germline V CDR1 and CDR2: ENHRY, SYGVKD. This CDR3 is 15 amino acids long. The ends were cut back, 0 bases at V and 1 base at J, with 9 bases in the middle. The CDR3, as DNA: TGTGCCATCAGTGAGTCGGCGGTGAAGAACACTGAAGCTTTCTTT. It specifies CAISESAVKNTEAFF.

This clonotype is medium-sized in the sample. The V call is TRBV6-5, the J call TRBJ2-1; perhaps TRBD2 as D (6 bases). V was trimmed by 6 bases and J by 6 bases, leaving 12 bases between them. Germline V CDR1 and CDR2: MNHEY, SVGAGI. The CDR3 runs 13 residues. CDR3 DNA: TGTGCCAGCAGACTGGGGGGATCCAATGAGCAGTTCTTC. Translating gives CASRLGGSNEQFF.

CDR3 amino acids: CASSESRAVQETQYF. DNA for the CDR3: TGCGCCAGCAGTGAGTCGCGGGCAGTTCAAGAGACCCAGTACTTC. J is TRBJ2-5 and V is TRBV10-1, with D possibly matching TRBD2 (5 bases). The length of the CDR3 is 15 residues. V lost 0 bases, J lost 2 bases, and 10 bases lay in between. Germline V CDR1 and CDR2: WNHNN, SYGVQD (reference sequence).

The V gene is TRBV30, the J gene TRBJ1-1, with 8 bases lining up with TRBD1. CDR1 and CDR2 (germline): GTSNPN, SVGIG (reference sequence). V shed 8 bases, J shed 3 bases, and the junction held 5 bases outside the gene matches. CDR3 length: 12 amino acids. DNA for the CDR3: TGTGCCGCCAGGACAGGGTACACTGAAGCTTTCTTT. This encodes CAARTGYTEAFF.

This clonotype is classed as medium-sized. The CDR3 sequence is CASSPGSSGGTDTQYF. CDR3 DNA: TGTGCCAGCAGCCCTGGCAGCAGCGGGGGTACAGATACGCAGTATTTT. The rearrangement links TRBV13 to TRBJ2-3; the match to TRBD2 covers 8 bases. The germline gives CDR1 PRHDT, CDR2 FYEKMQ (reference sequence). The junction had 10 bases not matched to a gene; V was cut back by 5 bases and J by 3 bases. The CDR3 consists of 16 residues.

This clonotype has a handful of counts. V and J are TRBV30 and TRBJ1-2, with D possibly TRBD1 on 6 matching bases. Germline values: CDR1 GTSNPN, CDR2 SVGIG (reference sequence). V gave up 6 bases and J gave up 5 bases, with 28 bases separating them. There are 17 residues in the CDR3. The CDR3 coding sequence is TGTGCCTGCCTCCTACGGGGGGCAAGAGTTCCGGGTTATGGCTACACCTTC. Translating it yields CACLLRGARVPGYGYTF.

This clonotype was recorded once. The J gene is TRBJ1-1, the V gene TRBV19; D gene ambiguous. Germline CDR1 reads LNHDA; CDR2 reads SQIVND (reference sequence). V was trimmed by 5 bases and J by 1 base, leaving 5 bases between them. CDR3 length equals 12 residues. In nucleotides, the CDR3 is TGTGCCAGTAGTTATTCGAACACTGAAGCTTTCTTT. Its protein product is CASSYSNTEAFF. The full variable domain, completed using reference TRBV19 and TRBJ1-1, is DGGITQSPKYLFRKEGQNVTLSCEQNLNHDAMYWYRQDPGQGLRLIYYSQIVNDFQKGDIAEGYSVSREKKESFPLTVTSAQKNPTAFYLCASSYSNTEAFFGQGTRLTVV.

V is TRBV7-2 and J is TRBJ2-3, with 7 bases identical to TRBD2. V was pared by 7 bases and J by 2 bases, with 12 bases of the junction left unmatched. Germline lookup yields CDR1 SGHTA and CDR2 FQGNSA. The CDR3 is 16 amino acids. This CDR3 reads CASTPQRGGSTDTQYF. CDR3 bases: TGTGCCAGCACCCCCCAGCGGGGAGGCTCCACAGATACGCAGTATTTT.